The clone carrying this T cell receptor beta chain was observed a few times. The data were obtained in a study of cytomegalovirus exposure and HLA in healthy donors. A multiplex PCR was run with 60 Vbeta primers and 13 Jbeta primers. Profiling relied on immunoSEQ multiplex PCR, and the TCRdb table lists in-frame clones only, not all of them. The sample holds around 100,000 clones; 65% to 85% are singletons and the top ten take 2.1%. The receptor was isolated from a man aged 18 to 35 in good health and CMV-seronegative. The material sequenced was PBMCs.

The CDR3 nucleotides are TGTGCCAGCAGAGCCTCAGGGGGAGCGAACACTGAAGCTTTCTTT. This encodes CASRASGGANTEAFF. The V and J genes are TRBV28 and TRBJ1-1; 7 bases are shared with TRBD1. This CDR3 contains 15 residues. Germline CDR1 MDHEN, CDR2 SYDVKM. The V gene end was trimmed by 6 bases and the J gene end by 1 base; junction bases not matched to a gene: 8.